Below, 9 T cell receptor beta chains from the same sample are listed, as sequenced in a study of shared clonotypes between healthy human individuals. The data were produced by immunoSEQ multiplex PCR, yet TCRdb's version contains in-frame clones alone and is incomplete. The sample has around 940,000 clones, 76% seen once; the top ten hold over 1.3%. Sequencing was carried out using memory CD4+ T cells sorted from blood. Subset denoted: CD45RA-negative fraction. The source of these receptors is a man between 18 and 29 years old in good health.

CDR3: CASSNDREEYEQYF. Here the CDR3 DNA reads TGTGCCAGTAGTAACGACAGGGAAGAGTACGAGCAGTACTTC. The chain links TRBV19 to TRBJ2-7; 7 bases match TRBD1. CDR3 length equals 14 residues. Germline CDR1 LNHDA, CDR2 SQIVND (reference sequence). Trimming removed 4 bases from V and 4 bases from J; junction bases left unmatched: 7.

Remarks on this clone: The same CDR3 can be traced to other DNA sequences in this sample. J is TRBJ2-3 and V is TRBV30; 8 bases map to TRBD2. This CDR3 region has 14 residues. Germline values: CDR1 GTSNPN, CDR2 SVGIG (reference sequence). Unmatched junction bases numbered 3, after V lost 2 bases and J lost 2 bases. The CDR3 protein is CAWSPGLATDTQYF. CDR3 bases: TGTGCCTGGAGTCCCGGACTAGCCACAGATACGCAGTATTTT.

The chain is built from TRBV11-2 and TRBJ2-2, with D possibly being TRBD2 (6 bases). The V end was cut by 2 bases, the J end by 1 base, with 17 bases between. Per germline, CDR1 SGHAT and CDR2 FQNNGV. The CDR3 is 18 residues long. CDR3 coding DNA: TGTGCCAGCAGCTTACGATTGGGCGGGGCCAAGAACACCGGGGAGCTGTTTTTT. This gives the protein CASSLRLGGAKNTGELFF.

This chain links TRBV6-1 with TRBJ1-1, with 8 bases matching TRBD1. The germline CDR1 and CDR2 sequences are MNHNS and SASEGT. This CDR3 is 14 amino acids long. V was clipped by 9 bases and J by 1 base; unmatched bases: 7. CDR3 region: CASHHRGGNTEAFF. CDR3 bases: TGTGCCAGTCACCACAGGGGGGGGAACACTGAAGCTTTCTTT.

The chain joins TRBV30 to TRBJ2-2; TRBD1 matches at 7 bases. V shed 7 bases and J 4 bases; nucleotides not matched to a gene: 6. This CDR3 is 13 amino acids long. Germline V gives CDR1 GTSNPN, CDR2 SVGIG (reference sequence). CDR3 loop: CALDRFLTGELFF. DNA for the CDR3: TGTGCCTTGGACAGGTTCCTCACCGGGGAGCTGTTTTTT.

V usage is TRBV4-1 and J usage is TRBJ2-2; possible D gene TRBD1, 5 bases. The length of the CDR3 is 14 residues. The V and J ends lost 0 bases and 6 bases respectively, with 8 bases between them. Germline V CDR1 and CDR2: MGHRA, YSYEKL. CDR3 sequence: CASSQEAGPGELFF. In nucleotides, the CDR3 is TGCGCCAGCAGCCAAGAGGCAGGGCCCGGGGAGCTGTTTTTT.

CDR3 amino acids: CASRGTGGTEKLFF. The CDR3 bases are TGTGCCAGCAGGGGGACAGGAGGCACTGAAAAACTGTTTTTT. This chain uses TRBV2 with TRBJ1-4; 8 bases fit TRBD1. Trimming cost V 6 bases and J 7 bases; bases outside gene matches: 7. The CDR3 is 14 amino acids. Germline lookup yields CDR1 SNHLY and CDR2 FYNNEI.

The chain joins TRBV7-2 to TRBJ2-1, with a possible D match to TRBD2 (6 bases). This CDR3 contains 14 residues. Trimming pared 3 bases from V and 4 bases from J, leaving 10 bases between. Germline CDR1 is SGHTA and CDR2 is FQGNSA. In DNA, the CDR3 is TGTGCCAGCAGCTTGAACGGGGGTTACAATGAGCAGTTCTTC. It yields the protein CASSLNGGYNEQFF.

The V and J genes are TRBV4-3 and TRBJ2-3; 14 nucleotides agree with TRBD2. With 1 base clipped from V and 9 bases from J, the junction kept 9 bases outside the gene matches. Germline CDR1 is LGHNA and CDR2 is YSLEER. The CDR3 sequence is 17 residues long. The CDR3 DNA sequence: TGCGCCAGCAGCCAAGCGGGACTAGCGGGGGTCCAGGAGACGCAGTATTTT. Amino acids: CASSQAGLAGVQETQYF.